This T cell receptor (beta chain) was found in a study of T-cell memory formation after mild COVID-19 (dated by TCRdb to the early 2020s). A note on the overall study: TCR sequence clusters from the two donors were found to be largely donor specific. T-cell clones expanding and contracting after mild COVID-19 in two donors were tracked by longitudinal TCRalpha and TCRbeta repertoire sequencing. Two young, previously healthy adult volunteers, one female and one male, were included in the cohort. Overall study outcomes, separate from this receptor: Contracting CD4+ clones appeared mostly in the CM and EM memory subsets, whereas CD8+ clones were enriched in EMRA. Only a couple of mild cases were covered by the study, and larger cohorts that include severe cases with pre-infection samples were considered necessary. Clones contracting from day 15 to 85 had balanced CD4/CD8 phenotypes, while a second wave expanding from day 15 to 37 was biased towards CD4+. Some responding clones were detected in pre-infection memory, suggesting pre-existing cross-reactive memory T cells joined the SARS-CoV-2 response. SARS-CoV-2 specificity was not confirmed for the second-wave clones peaking on day 37.

The CDR3 runs 13 residues from the cysteine to the phenylalanine. Kept here is only the CDR3 DNA, which spans 39 bases and is read in frame from base 1. From V the trimming removes 11 bases and from J it removes 5 bases, while the gene matches leave 8 bases of the junction unaccounted for. CDR1 and CDR2 are drawn from the germline V gene (reference sequence): SEHNR, FQNEAQ. Instrument used: Illumina NovaSeq 6000. cDNA libraries for TCRalpha and TCRbeta were prepared by 5'RACE using constant-segment primers, with sample barcodes and unique molecular identifiers added. Trizol reagent was used to extract RNA from every sample. Library amplification was performed in two PCR steps, and a second sample barcode and Illumina TruSeq adapters were introduced in the second step. Libraries were sequenced on an Illumina NovaSeq with 2 x 150 bp paired-end reads. On the study's bioinformatics: Demultiplexing of reads and collapsing into UMI-guided consensus sequences were performed with migec v1.2.7. Using mixcr v2.1.11, UMI consensuses were aligned to TRA and TRB V and J templates and then assembled into clonotypes. A clonotype was counted as expanded or contracted only when both edgeR and NoisET called the clonotype significant, with the noise models trained on biological replicates. For edgeR calls, the cutoffs were a false discovery rate-adjusted p below 0.01 and a log2 fold-change threshold of 1. As an exploratory analysis of dynamics, PCA with hierarchical clustering was applied to max-normalized trajectories of the 1000 most abundant clonotypes. Separately sequenced CD4+ and CD8+ repertoires were used to assign a CD4 or CD8 phenotype to each responding clone. TCRdb reanalyzed the raw reads on its own, using fastp at Q25 for trimming and MiXCR for clone calling, and kept in-frame beta chains. Identical CDR3 proteins give one entry, which carries the most common genes and DNA. TCRdb's processing, not the authors' own work, is the source of the V and J calls. For this sample the table gives fewer than 650,000 distinct CDR3 sequences, of which less than 25% were detected only once. The ten largest make up around 9.2% of the sample.

Ficoll-Paque density gradient centrifugation was used to isolate PBMCs. This clonotype was seen a few times. There is no known antigen for this receptor. Nothing much larger sits one base from this clone, and base qualities are not available. Sample: PBMCs or a T cell subset sorted from them (not recorded which). The TCR originated in an adult woman who had mild COVID-19 (a few samples of this study predate the infection). The sample titles of this study are shuffled in the database, so cell type and time point are left out; the donor was told from shared clones. This sequence uses TRBV7-9 and TRBJ1-5, with 8 middle bases fitting TRBD1. The CDR3 loop reads CAGSMTGDQPQHF. The nucleotides are TGTGCCGGGTCCATGACAGGGGATCAGCCCCAGCATTTT.